This TCR beta chain was observed in a study of cytotoxic CD8 clonotypes in ibrutinib-treated CLL. In the study overall: Patients attained some 24 partial and 2 complete responses; at median around 68 months, roughly 15 remained remitted while approximately twelve progressed.

On this clone itself: The target antigen is unknown.

The CDR3 extends over 15 amino acids. In germline, CDR1 is SNHLY, CDR2 FYNNEI. The V end lost 2 bases, the J end lost 2 bases, and 10 bases lay between the germline ends. Some clones are missing from TCRdb's copy, which holds only in-frame ones; the method was immunoSEQ multiplex PCR. The sample consists of roughly 150,000 clones, roughly 90% of them appearing once. Study-level results: The study found public clonotypes uncommon, contracting or stable on treatment.

Here the sequenced sample was PBMCs, taken at disease progression, from a patient treated with ibrutinib. This chain joins TRBV2 and TRBJ1-5; weak D call: TRBD1 (6 bases). The receptor was derived from a human donor with chronic lymphocytic leukemia. CDR3 region: CASSERGIGNQPQHF. In DNA, the CDR3 is TGTGCCAGCAGTGAAAGGGGGATTGGCAATCAGCCCCAGCATTTT.